These 30 T cell receptor beta chains were sequenced from one sample in a study of cytomegalovirus exposure and HLA in healthy donors. PCR employed 60 Vbeta and 13 Jbeta primers. Measured with immunoSEQ multiplex PCR; TCRdb has only the in-frame clones, and not every one. The sample shows fewer than 150,000 clones, 80% of them seen only once. The sample was PBMCs. The source is a young man in good health and CMV-seronegative.

The chain carries TRBV7-9 and TRBJ2-2; the D gene is possibly TRBD2 (7 bases). The V end was cut by 5 bases, the J end by 6 bases, with 10 bases between. CDR3 length equals 13 residues. In germline, CDR1 is SEHNR, CDR2 FQNEAQ (reference sequence). This chain's CDR3 is CASSAGGPGELFF. The CDR3 coding sequence is TGTGCCAGCAGCGCCGGGGGGCCCGGGGAGCTGTTTTTT. The complete variable domain, with remaining parts taken from reference TRBV7-9 and TRBJ2-2, reads DTGVSQNPRHKITKRGQNVTFRCDPISEHNRLYWYRQTLGQGPEFLTYFQNEAQLEKSRLLSDRFSAERPKGSFSTLEIQRTEQGDSAMYLCASSAGGPGELFFGEGSRLTVL.

This chain connects TRBV28 to TRBJ2-7; D gene uncertain. V was shortened by 5 bases and J by 3 bases, with 14 bases between the two germline ends. Germline loops: CDR1 MDHEN, CDR2 SYDVKM. This CDR3 spans 14 amino acids. CDR3 bases: TGTGCCAGCAGTATACTTCAGGAACTCTACGAGCAGTACTTC. Translation: CASSILQELYEQYF.

The V call is TRBV27, the J call TRBJ2-3; 7 nucleotides agree with TRBD2. Trimming took 5 bases from V and 5 from J; bases not matched to a gene: 10. This CDR3 spans 15 amino acids. Germline V lookup: CDR1 MNHEY, CDR2 SMNVEV (reference sequence). For the CDR3, the DNA is TGTGCCAGCAGTAGCCACTTGGCGGGGGAAGATACGCAGTATTTT. Amino acids: CASSSHLAGEDTQYF.

The chain employs TRBV10-2 and TRBJ2-7, with 8 positions matching TRBD1. CDR3 length: 15 amino acids. V shed 3 bases and J 3 bases; nucleotides not matched to a gene: 7. CDR1 and CDR2 from the germline V gene are WSHSY and SAAADI. CDR3 nucleotide sequence: TGCGCCAGCAGTGATATAGGACAGGGCTACTACGAGCAGTACTTC. Protein sequence: CASSDIGQGYYEQYF.

This chain links TRBV6-1 with TRBJ2-3, with D tentatively TRBD2 (5 bases). Trimming left V 3 bases short and J 2 bases short, with 9 bases between. The germline V gene encodes CDR1 MNHNS and CDR2 SASEGT. CDR3 length: 14 residues. CDR3 protein: CASSDGLYTDTQYF. CDR3 coding DNA: TGTGCCAGCAGTGATGGACTTTACACAGATACGCAGTATTTT.

This clone was picked up one time. The chain recombines TRBV7-3 with TRBJ2-7, with TRBD1 matching 11 bases. Germline V CDR1 and CDR2: SGHTA, FQGTGA. Trimming took 5 bases from V and 2 from J; bases not matched to a gene: 5. The CDR3 runs 15 residues. The CDR3, as DNA: TGTGCCAGCAGCCTCGGACAGGGGGCAACCTACGAGCAGTACTTC. This encodes CASSLGQGATYEQYF.

The chain uses TRBV5-8 and TRBJ2-1; 9 bases align to TRBD1. Germline assignment: CDR1 SGHTS and CDR2 YDEGEE. The CDR3 has 15 residues. The trim removed 4 bases at V and 4 bases at J, leaving 6 bases unmatched. CDR3 coding DNA: TGTGCCAGCAGCACAACAGGGGGCCTTTACAATGAGCAGTTCTTC. This sequence encodes CASSTTGGLYNEQFF.

The J gene is TRBJ1-2, the V gene TRBV28, with a possible D match to TRBD1 (6 bases). Trimming pared 10 bases from V and 6 bases from J, leaving 15 bases between. Per germline, CDR1 MDHEN and CDR2 SYDVKM. The CDR3 consists of 12 residues. The CDR3 spells CANSGGKDGYTF. CDR3 bases: TGTGCCAACTCGGGGGGCAAGGATGGCTACACCTTC.

The CDR3 nucleotides are TGTGCCAGCGCCCAACTAGGACTATATCAGCCCCAGCATTTT. It is translated as CASAQLGLYQPQHF. V gene TRBV6-1 combines with J gene TRBJ1-5, with D uncertain. Looked up from germline, CDR1 is MNHNS and CDR2 is SASEGT. The CDR3 contains 14 residues. Trimming cost V 8 bases and J 5 bases, with 16 bases left between them.

V gene TRBV19 combines with J gene TRBJ2-1; D call uncertain. Germline V gene sequence: CDR1 LNHDA, CDR2 SQIVND (reference sequence). The CDR3 is 16 amino acids. V was shortened by 3 bases and J by 2 bases, with 14 bases between the two germline ends. CDR3 in DNA: TGTGCCAGTAGTATTGTGAGCGATTCGACCTACAATGAGCAGTTCTTC. Translation: CASSIVSDSTYNEQFF.

The chain couples TRBV7-2 to TRBJ1-6; 9 bases fit TRBD1. The CDR3 runs to 17 residues. The ends lost 1 base at V and 5 bases at J; junction bases unmatched: 6. Per germline, CDR1 SGHTA and CDR2 FQGNSA. CDR3 loop: CASSLGYGQGNNSPLHF. CDR3 in DNA: TGTGCCAGCAGCTTAGGATACGGACAGGGGAATAATTCACCCCTCCACTTT. The complete variable domain, with remaining parts taken from reference TRBV7-2 and TRBJ1-6, reads GAGVSQSPSNKVTEKGKDVELRCDPISGHTALYWYRQSLGQGLEFLIYFQGNSAPDKSGLPSDRFSAERTGGSVSTLTIQRTQQEDSAVYLCASSLGYGQGNNSPLHFGNGTRLTVT.

The chain has TRBV4-1 and TRBJ2-3; 10 bases fit TRBD1. The length of the CDR3 is 14 residues. Germline CDR1 reads MGHRA; CDR2 reads YSYEKL. After removal of 4 bases from V and 5 bases from J, the junction contained 3 bases not matched to a gene. Here the CDR3 reads CASSPGTGVDTQYF. The CDR3 nucleotides are TGCGCCAGCAGCCCCGGGACAGGGGTAGATACGCAGTATTTT.

The sample holds a few counts of this clone. The chain carries TRBV7-3 and TRBJ1-1, with TRBD1 identical over 9 bases. V was pared by 1 base and J by 5 bases, with 8 bases of the junction left unmatched. CDR3 length equals 16 residues. Germline-derived CDR1 and CDR2 are SGHTA and FQGTGA. The CDR3 DNA reads as TGTGCCAGCAGCTTAAGTCCCTATGACAGGGGGACTGAAGCTTTCTTT. It is translated as CASSLSPYDRGTEAFF.

In its sample, this clone was seen once. This chain joins TRBV25-1 and TRBJ2-2; D might be TRBD2 (6 bases). V dropped 8 bases and J dropped 6 bases, with 16 bases sitting between them. There are 14 residues in the CDR3. Germline CDR1 reads MGHDK; CDR2 reads SYGVNS. The CDR3 sequence: CASRARGMAGELFF. CDR3 DNA sequence: TGTGCCAGCCGGGCCCGGGGGATGGCCGGGGAGCTGTTTTTT.

The chain recombines TRBV2 with TRBJ2-1, with 12 bases aligning to TRBD2. CDR1 and CDR2 (germline): SNHLY, FYNNEI. J was trimmed by 6 bases and V by 7 bases; bases with no gene match: 10. This CDR3 contains 16 residues. This chain's CDR3 is CASTSPSGGARNEQFF. The DNA for the CDR3 is TGTGCCAGCACGTCTCCTAGCGGGGGGGCCCGCAATGAGCAGTTCTTC. Full variable domain (missing parts from reference TRBV2 and TRBJ2-1): EPEVTQTPSHQVTQMGQEVILRCVPISNHLYFYWYRQILGQKVEFLVSFYNNEISEKSEIFDDQFSVERPDGSNFTLKIRSTKLEDSAMYFCASTSPSGGARNEQFFGPGTRLTVL.

The chain carries TRBV30 and TRBJ1-4; D might be TRBD1 (5 bases). The CDR3 contains 13 residues. CDR1 is GTSNPN, CDR2 SVGIG, per germline (reference sequence). The V end lost 1 base, the J end lost 8 bases, and 11 bases lay between the germline ends. The CDR3 DNA reads as TGTGCCTGGAGTGGCGGGGGAACGGAAAAACTGTTTTTT. Translated, it gives CAWSGGGTEKLFF.

The chain combines TRBV11-1 with TRBJ1-2, with 7 bases lining up with TRBD1. The germline V gene encodes CDR1 SGHAT and CDR2 FQDESV (reference sequence). V lost 5 bases, J lost 4 bases, and 7 bases stayed unmatched. The CDR3 extends over 14 amino acids. In DNA, the CDR3 is TGTGCCAGCAGCCGAACCGCAGGGGGCTATGGCTACACCTTC. It yields the protein CASSRTAGGYGYTF.

CDR3: CASSPATQGTGGYTF. CDR3 coding DNA: TGTGCCAGCAGTCCCGCTACCCAGGGGACGGGTGGCTACACCTTC. The chain links TRBV28 to TRBJ1-2, with a weak D call TRBD1 (6 bases). This CDR3 is 15 amino acids long. Germline V CDR1 and CDR2: MDHEN, SYDVKM. The V end lost 5 bases, the J end lost 7 bases, and 20 bases lay between the germline ends.

The V and J genes are TRBV6-5 and TRBJ2-7, with TRBD2 matching 9 bases. This CDR3 is built from 16 residues. V lost 0 bases and J lost 2; bases outside the gene matches: 5. The germline V gene has CDR1 MNHEY and CDR2 SVGAGI. CDR3 DNA: TGTGCCAGCAGTTACTCTGGGGCGGGAGGGACCTACGAGCAGTACTTC. It yields the protein CASSYSGAGGTYEQYF.

The CDR3 DNA follows: TGCGCCAGCAGCTTTGGTCCTGCCGGGACAGGGGTAGATACGCAGTATTTT. This codes for CASSFGPAGTGVDTQYF. The chain uses TRBV5-1 and TRBJ2-3, with 10 bases matching TRBD1. Trimming removed 2 bases from V and 5 bases from J; junction bases left unmatched: 11. The CDR3 covers 17 residues. Germline V gene sequence: CDR1 SGHRS, CDR2 YFSETQ.

This chain connects TRBV28 to TRBJ1-5; 9 bases are a match to TRBD1. Germline lookup yields CDR1 MDHEN and CDR2 SYDVKM. Unmatched junction bases numbered 5, after V lost 6 bases and J lost 5 bases. This CDR3 spans 14 amino acids. DNA for the CDR3: TGTGCCAGCAGGCGGGACAGGGACTATCAGCCCCAGCATTTT. This encodes CASRRDRDYQPQHF.

This chain links TRBV28 with TRBJ2-3; 9 positions match TRBD2. CDR1 and CDR2 (germline): MDHEN, SYDVKM. V was clipped by 5 bases and J by 8 bases; unmatched bases: 11. The CDR3 runs 15 residues. CDR3 in amino acids: CASSKTSGRGVTQYF. DNA for the CDR3: TGTGCCAGCAGTAAGACTAGCGGCAGAGGGGTTACGCAGTATTTT.

This chain connects TRBV6-5 to TRBJ2-1, with TRBD1 as a possible D gene (6 bases). Trimming left V 0 bases short and J 4 bases short, with 13 bases between. Germline V gene lookup returns CDR1 MNHEY and CDR2 SVGAGI. The CDR3 covers 16 residues. Here the CDR3 reads CASSYSGARRYNEQFF. The CDR3, as DNA: TGTGCCAGCAGTTACTCGGGGGCGCGAAGATACAATGAGCAGTTCTTC.

This rearrangement joins TRBV7-9 to TRBJ1-2, with 7 bases that match TRBD1. With 1 base clipped from V and 4 bases from J, the junction kept 12 bases outside the gene matches. The CDR3 consists of 17 residues. CDR1 and CDR2 from the germline V gene are SEHNR and FQNEAQ (reference sequence). CDR3 DNA: TGTGCCAGCAGCTTAGACAGGGGAACAAAGGAGGGCTATGGCTACACCTTC. Its protein is CASSLDRGTKEGYGYTF.

V and J are TRBV4-2 and TRBJ1-1; possible D gene TRBD1, 5 bases. There are 21 residues in the CDR3. V lost 1 base and J lost 1, with 28 bases in between. Looked up from germline, CDR1 is LGHNA and CDR2 is YNFKEQ. The CDR3 DNA is TGTGCCAGCAGCCAAGGTTTTTATTTAGGGGCAGGGATGGATGGGAACACTGAAGCTTTCTTT. Its protein is CASSQGFYLGAGMDGNTEAFF.

CDR3: CASSPGTSGSYEQFF. CDR3 bases: TGTGCCAGCAGCCCTGGGACTAGCGGGAGCTATGAGCAGTTCTTC. The rearrangement uses TRBV5-4 and TRBJ2-1, with TRBD2 identical over 14 bases. Germline V gene sequence: CDR1 SGHNT, CDR2 YYREEE (reference sequence). V shed 4 bases, J shed 8 bases, and the junction held 5 bases outside the gene matches. The CDR3 runs 15 residues.

The CDR3 loop reads CASSLELCGGAYEQYF. CDR3 DNA sequence: TGTGCCAGCAGCTTAGAACTGTGTGGGGGGGCCTACGAGCAGTACTTC. J is TRBJ2-7 and V is TRBV7-4; 7 nucleotides match TRBD2. The CDR3 sequence is 16 residues long. V was pared by 1 base and J by 2 bases, with 8 bases of the junction left unmatched. Germline-derived CDR1 and CDR2 are SGHVT and SQSDAQ.

The chain combines TRBV28 with TRBJ2-3; 8 nucleotides agree with TRBD1. Germline CDR1 is MDHEN and CDR2 is SYDVKM. J gave up 3 bases and V 6 bases, and 2 bases lay outside the gene matches. The CDR3 runs to 13 residues. The CDR3 DNA is TGTGCCAGCAGGAGACAGGGGACAGATACGCAGTATTTT. It yields the protein CASRRQGTDTQYF.

This sequence joins TRBV11-1 and TRBJ2-1; 7 bases are a match to TRBD1. Germline V gives CDR1 SGHAT, CDR2 FQDESV (reference sequence). The CDR3 sequence is 16 residues long. V shed 5 bases and J 2 bases; nucleotides not matched to a gene: 9. CDR3 in amino acids: CASSHDLGTAYNEQFF. CDR3 nucleotide sequence: TGTGCCAGCAGCCACGACCTAGGGACAGCCTACAATGAGCAGTTCTTC.

This clone was observed a few times. The genes are TRBV27 and TRBJ1-2; a weak D match, TRBD1 (5 bases). The germline CDR1 and CDR2 sequences are MNHEY and SMNVEV (reference sequence). This CDR3 contains 15 residues. V lost 6 bases to trimming and J lost 0 bases, with 14 bases between them. CDR3 sequence: CASRRTSDANYGYTF. The DNA of the CDR3 is TGTGCCAGCAGGAGGACATCAGACGCTAACTATGGCTACACCTTC.